This T cell receptor (beta chain) was sequenced during a study of regulatory T cells in long-lasting Graves disease. Sample time point: newly diagnosed GD, antithyroid drugs for less than 3 months. PBMC RNA was the source of the TCR library. In building TCR beta libraries, iRepertoire HTBI primers were used together with Arm-PCR of CDR3 regions. One entry per CDR3 protein, called by TCRdb with MiXCR from the multiplex PCR reads. The sample contains around 420,000 distinct CDR3 sequences, roughly 15% of which appear only once. Turning to this clonotype: This could be a read error, since a much larger clone is one nucleotide away.

Germline V gives CDR1 LGHDT, CDR2 YNNKEL (reference sequence). Trimming took 1 base from V and 3 from J, leaving 7 bases between them. The CDR3 is made up of 13 amino acids. The chain joins TRBV3-1 to TRBJ2-7; a possible D gene is TRBD1 (5 bases). Specimen: peripheral blood mononuclear cells (PBMCs), collected at new diagnosis, from a patient treated with antithyroid drugs. The TCR sequence derives from a female donor with Graves disease. The CDR3 DNA reads as TGTGCCAGCAGCCAAGGCAGGGTCTACGAGCAGTACTTC. Its translation is CASSQGRVYEQYF.